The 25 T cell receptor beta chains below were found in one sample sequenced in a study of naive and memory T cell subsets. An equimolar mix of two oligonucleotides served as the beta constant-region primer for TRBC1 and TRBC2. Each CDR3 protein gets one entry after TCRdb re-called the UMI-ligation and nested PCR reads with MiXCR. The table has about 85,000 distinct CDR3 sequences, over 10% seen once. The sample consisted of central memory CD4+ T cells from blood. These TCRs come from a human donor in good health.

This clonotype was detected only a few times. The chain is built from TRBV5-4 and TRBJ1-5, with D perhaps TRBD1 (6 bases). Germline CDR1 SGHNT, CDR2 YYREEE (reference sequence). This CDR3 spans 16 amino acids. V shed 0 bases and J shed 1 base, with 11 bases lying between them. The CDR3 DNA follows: TGTGCCAGCAGCTTGGGGGGGCAGGGGAGCAATCAGCCCCAGCATTTT. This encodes CASSLGGQGSNQPQHF.

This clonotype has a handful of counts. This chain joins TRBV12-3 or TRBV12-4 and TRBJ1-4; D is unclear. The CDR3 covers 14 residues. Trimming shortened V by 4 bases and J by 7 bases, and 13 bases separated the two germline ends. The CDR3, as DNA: TGTGCCAGCAGTTCCCGACCGAACTCTGAAAAACTGTTTTTT. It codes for CASSSRPNSEKLFF.

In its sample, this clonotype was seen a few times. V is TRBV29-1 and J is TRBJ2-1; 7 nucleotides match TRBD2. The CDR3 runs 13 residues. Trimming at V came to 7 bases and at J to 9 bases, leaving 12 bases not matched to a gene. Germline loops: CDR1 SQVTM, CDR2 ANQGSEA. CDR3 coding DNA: TGCAGCGGTCGGGACTATCGGCGTTTTGAGCAGTTCTTC. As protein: CSGRDYRRFEQFF.

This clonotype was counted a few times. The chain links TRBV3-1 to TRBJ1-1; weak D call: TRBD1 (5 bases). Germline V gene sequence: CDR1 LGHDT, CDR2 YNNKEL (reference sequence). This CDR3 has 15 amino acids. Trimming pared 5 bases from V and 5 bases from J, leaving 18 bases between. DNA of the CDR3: TGTGCCAGCAGCAACAAAGGAGGGGCTGGGACTGAAGCTTTCTTT. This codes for CASSNKGGAGTEAFF.

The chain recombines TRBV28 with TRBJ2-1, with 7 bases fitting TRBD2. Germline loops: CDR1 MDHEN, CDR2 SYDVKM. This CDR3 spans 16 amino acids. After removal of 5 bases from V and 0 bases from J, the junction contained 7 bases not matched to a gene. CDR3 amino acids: CASSDPSGSSYNEQFF. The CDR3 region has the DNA TGTGCCAGCAGTGATCCTAGCGGCAGCTCCTACAATGAGCAGTTCTTC.

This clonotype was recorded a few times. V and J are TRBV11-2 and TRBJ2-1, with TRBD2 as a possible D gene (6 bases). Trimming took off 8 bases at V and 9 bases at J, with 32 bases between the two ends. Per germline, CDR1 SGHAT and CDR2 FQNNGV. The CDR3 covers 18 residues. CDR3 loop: CASATQGTGTPVGGEQFF. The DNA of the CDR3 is TGTGCCAGCGCTACCCAAGGGACCGGGACTCCCGTGGGTGGTGAGCAGTTCTTC. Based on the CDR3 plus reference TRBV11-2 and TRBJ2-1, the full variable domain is EAGVAQSPRYKIIEKRQSVAFWCNPISGHATLYWYQQILGQGPKLLIQFQNNGVVDDSQLPKDRFSAERLKGVDSTLKIQPAKLEDSAVYLCASATQGTGTPVGGEQFFGPGTRLTVL.

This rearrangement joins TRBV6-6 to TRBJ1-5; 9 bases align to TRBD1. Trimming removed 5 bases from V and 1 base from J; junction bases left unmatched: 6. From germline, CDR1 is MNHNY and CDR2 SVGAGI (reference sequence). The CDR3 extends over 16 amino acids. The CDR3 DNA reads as TGTGCCAGCAGTGAAAGGACAGGGGCCAGCAATCAGCCCCAGCATTTT. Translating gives CASSERTGASNQPQHF.

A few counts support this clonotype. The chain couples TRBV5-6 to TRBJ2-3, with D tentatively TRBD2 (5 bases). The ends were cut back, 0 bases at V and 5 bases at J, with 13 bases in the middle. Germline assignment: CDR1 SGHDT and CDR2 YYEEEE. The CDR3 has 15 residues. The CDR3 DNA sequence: TGTGCCAGCAGCTTGGCAACTAGTGCGGGAGATACGCAGTATTTT. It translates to CASSLATSAGDTQYF.

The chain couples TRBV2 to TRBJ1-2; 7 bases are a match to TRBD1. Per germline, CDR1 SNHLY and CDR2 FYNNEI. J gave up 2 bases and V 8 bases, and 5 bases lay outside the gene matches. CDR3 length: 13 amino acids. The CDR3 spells CASPTGLNYGYTF. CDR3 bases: TGTGCCAGCCCGACAGGGCTGAACTATGGCTACACCTTC.

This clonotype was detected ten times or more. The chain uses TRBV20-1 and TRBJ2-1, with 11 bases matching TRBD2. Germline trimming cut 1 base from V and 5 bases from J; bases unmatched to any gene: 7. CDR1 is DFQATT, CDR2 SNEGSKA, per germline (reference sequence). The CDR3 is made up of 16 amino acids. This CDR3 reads CSARAGTSGADNEQFF. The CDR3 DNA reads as TGCAGTGCTAGAGCCGGGACTAGCGGAGCCGACAATGAGCAGTTCTTC.

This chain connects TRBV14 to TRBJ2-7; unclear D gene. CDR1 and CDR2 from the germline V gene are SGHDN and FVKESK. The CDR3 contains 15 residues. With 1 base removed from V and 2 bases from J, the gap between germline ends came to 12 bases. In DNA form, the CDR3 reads TGTGCCAGCAGCCAAGTATCCAGCCCAACCTACGAGCAGTACTTC. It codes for CASSQVSSPTYEQYF.

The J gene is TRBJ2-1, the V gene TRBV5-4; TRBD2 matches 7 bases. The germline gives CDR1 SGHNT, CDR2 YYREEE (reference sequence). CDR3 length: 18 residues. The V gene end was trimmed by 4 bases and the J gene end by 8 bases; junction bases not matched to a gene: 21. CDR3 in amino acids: CASSPQAGNGRPWDEQFF. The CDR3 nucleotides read TGTGCCAGCAGCCCCCAGGCTGGGAACGGGAGGCCCTGGGATGAGCAGTTCTTC.

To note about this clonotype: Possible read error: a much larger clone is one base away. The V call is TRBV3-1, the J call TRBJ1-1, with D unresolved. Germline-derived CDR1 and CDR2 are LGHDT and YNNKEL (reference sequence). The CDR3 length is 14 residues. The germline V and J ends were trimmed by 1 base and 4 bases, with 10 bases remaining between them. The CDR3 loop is CASSQAGCGTEAFF. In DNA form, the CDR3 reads TGTGCCAGCAGCCAAGCCGGGTGTGGCACTGAAGCTTTCTTT.

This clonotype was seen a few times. In DNA, the CDR3 is TGCAGTGCTAGAGACCTCCGACAGGCTTTGAACACTGAAGCTTTCTTT. It is translated as CSARDLRQALNTEAFF. V gene TRBV20-1 combines with J gene TRBJ1-1, with D possibly TRBD1 on 6 matching bases. The V gene lost 0 bases and the J gene lost 0 bases, with 14 bases spanning the gap. This CDR3 comprises 16 residues. Germline CDR1 DFQATT, CDR2 SNEGSKA (reference sequence).

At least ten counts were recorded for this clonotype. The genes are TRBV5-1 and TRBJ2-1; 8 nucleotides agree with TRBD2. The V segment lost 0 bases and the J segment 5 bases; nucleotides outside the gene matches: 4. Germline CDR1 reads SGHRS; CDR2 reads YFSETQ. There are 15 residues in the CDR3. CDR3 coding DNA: TGCGCCAGCAGCTTGGCGCTAGCGGGCAACAATGAGCAGTTCTTC. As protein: CASSLALAGNNEQFF.

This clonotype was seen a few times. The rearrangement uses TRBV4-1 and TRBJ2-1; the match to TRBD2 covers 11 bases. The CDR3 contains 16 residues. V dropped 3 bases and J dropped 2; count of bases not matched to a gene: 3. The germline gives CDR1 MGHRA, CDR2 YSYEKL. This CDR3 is CASSHPTSGTYNEQFF. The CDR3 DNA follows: TGCGCCAGCAGCCATCCGACTAGCGGGACCTACAATGAGCAGTTCTTC.

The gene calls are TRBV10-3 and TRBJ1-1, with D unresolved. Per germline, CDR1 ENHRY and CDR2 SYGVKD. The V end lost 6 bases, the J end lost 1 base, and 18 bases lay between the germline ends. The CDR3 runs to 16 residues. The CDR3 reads CAIRRVAGYENTEAFF. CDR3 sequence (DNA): TGTGCCATCAGGAGGGTGGCGGGCTACGAGAACACTGAAGCTTTCTTT.

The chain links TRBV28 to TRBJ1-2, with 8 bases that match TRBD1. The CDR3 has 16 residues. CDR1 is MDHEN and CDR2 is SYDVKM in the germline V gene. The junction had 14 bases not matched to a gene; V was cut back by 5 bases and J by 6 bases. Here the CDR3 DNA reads TGTGCCAGCAGTATGACGACCCTTGGACAGGGAAATGGCTACACCTTC. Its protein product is CASSMTTLGQGNGYTF.

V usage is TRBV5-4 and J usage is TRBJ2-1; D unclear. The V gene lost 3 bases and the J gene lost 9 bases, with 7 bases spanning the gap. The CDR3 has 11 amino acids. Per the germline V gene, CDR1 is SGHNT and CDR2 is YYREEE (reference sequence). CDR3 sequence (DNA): TGTGCCAGCAGCTCCACATCTGAGCAGTTCTTC. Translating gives CASSSTSEQFF.

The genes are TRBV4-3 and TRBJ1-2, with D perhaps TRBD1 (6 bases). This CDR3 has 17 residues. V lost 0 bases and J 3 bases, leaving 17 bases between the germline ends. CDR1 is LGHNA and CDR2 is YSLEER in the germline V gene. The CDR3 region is CASSQEYRAAYYYGYTF. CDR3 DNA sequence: TGCGCCAGCAGCCAAGAGTACAGGGCGGCGTATTACTATGGCTACACCTTC.

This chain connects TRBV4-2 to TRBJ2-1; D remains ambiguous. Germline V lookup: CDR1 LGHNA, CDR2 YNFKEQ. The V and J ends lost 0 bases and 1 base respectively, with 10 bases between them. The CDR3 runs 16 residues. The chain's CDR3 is CASSQEVGGSYNEQFF. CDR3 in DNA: TGTGCCAGCAGCCAAGAAGTAGGCGGTTCCTACAATGAGCAGTTCTTC.

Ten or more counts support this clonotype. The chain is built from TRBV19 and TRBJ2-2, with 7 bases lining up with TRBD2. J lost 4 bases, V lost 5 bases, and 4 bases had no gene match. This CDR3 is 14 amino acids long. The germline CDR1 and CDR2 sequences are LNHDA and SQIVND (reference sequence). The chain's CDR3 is CASSRGSGTGELFF. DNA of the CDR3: TGTGCCAGTAGTCGCGGGAGTGGCACCGGGGAGCTGTTTTTT.

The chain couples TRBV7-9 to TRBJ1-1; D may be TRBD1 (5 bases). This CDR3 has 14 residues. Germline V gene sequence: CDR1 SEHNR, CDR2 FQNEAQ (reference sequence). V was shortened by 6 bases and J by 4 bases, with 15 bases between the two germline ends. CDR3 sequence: CASSFQGGVTEAFF. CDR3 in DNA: TGTGCCAGCAGTTTTCAGGGTGGAGTCACTGAAGCTTTCTTT.

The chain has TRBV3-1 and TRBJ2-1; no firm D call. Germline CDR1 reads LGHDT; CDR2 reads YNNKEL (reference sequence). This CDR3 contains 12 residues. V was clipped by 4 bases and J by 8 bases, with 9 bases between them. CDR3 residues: CASSPSSHEQFF. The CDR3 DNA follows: TGTGCCAGCAGCCCGAGTAGCCATGAGCAGTTCTTC.

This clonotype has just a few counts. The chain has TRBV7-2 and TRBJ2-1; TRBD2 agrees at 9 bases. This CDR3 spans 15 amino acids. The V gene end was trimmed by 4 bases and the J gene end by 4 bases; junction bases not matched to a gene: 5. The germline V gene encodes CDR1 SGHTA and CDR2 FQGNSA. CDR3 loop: CASSSRLAVYNEQFF. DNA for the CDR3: TGTGCCAGCAGCTCCAGACTAGCGGTATACAATGAGCAGTTCTTC.